The source of this T cell receptor beta chain is a study of T-cell reconstitution after alpha-beta-depleted transplantation in children. Regarding this clonotype: Antigen specificity is unknown.

Preparation of the TCRbeta library was carried out with unique molecular identifiers. TCRdb reprocessed the PCR reads with MiXCR, giving one entry per CDR3 protein. Of 100,000 to 120,000 distinct CDR3 sequences listed, approximately 6% are singletons. General study points: TCRbeta diversity was high at day 60 in some patients (a result of surviving recipient T cells and thymic progenitors). By about two months after transplant, alpha-beta T cells reportedly arose from several hundred graft clones that had expanded.

The V gene's germline CDR1 is LNHDA and CDR2 SQIVND (reference sequence). V lost 1 base and J lost 7, with 10 bases in between. The CDR3 length is 13 residues. The receptor comes from a male patient between 2 and 15 years old who had a stem cell transplant for acute lymphoblastic leukemia, so the T cells may come from the graft donor. This specimen was PBMCs, mostly from graft donor cells, taken 360 days after TCRalphabeta/CD19-depleted stem cell transplant. The chain has TRBV19 and TRBJ1-2; D is perhaps TRBD1 (5 bases). CDR3 loop: CASSIGGLGGYTF. CDR3 in DNA: TGTGCCAGTAGTATAGGGGGACTTGGTGGCTACACCTTC.